These T cell receptor beta chains were read from a single sample in a study of technical replicates of blood from several donors. The assay was immunoSEQ multiplex PCR, and TCRdb's table has in-frame clones only and misses some. The table has 65,000 to 80,000 clones, around 96% seen once. The specimen sequenced was T cells isolated from PBMCs. These receptors originate from a human donor in good health. CDR3s include the opening cysteine and the closing phenylalanine or tryptophan. The order of the fields is V gene, D gene, clone size, J gene, CDR3 DNA, CDR3 protein. D genes are given only for firm matches. Size is stated for part of the rows, as once, few or many counts, or as a class when the clone is expanded.

>TRBV5-4|TRBD2|once|TRBJ2-7
TGTGCCAGCATCCCGGGACTAGCGGGACTGCCCTACGAGCAGTACTTC
CASIPGLAGLPYEQYF
>TRBV5-1|.|.|TRBJ1-2
TGCGCCAGCAGCTTGGACCGCGTCGGCTACACCTTC
CASSLDRVGYTF
>TRBV6-5|TRBD1|.|TRBJ2-7
TGTGCCAGCAGCTCCGGACAGGGCTTACCCTACGAGCAGTACTTC
CASSSGQGLPYEQYF
>TRBV6-6|TRBD1|.|TRBJ2-7
TGTGCCAGCAGTACAGGGACAGGGGTTTACTACGAGCAGTACTTC
CASSTGTGVYYEQYF
>TRBV29-1|.|.|TRBJ2-1
TGCAGCGTCTTTGGGCAGTCGAAGAATGAGCAGTTCTTC
CSVFGQSKNEQFF
>TRBV10-1|.|.|TRBJ1-4
TGCGCCAGCAGTGATTCAGAGGACACGAATGAAAAACTGTTTTTT
CASSDSEDTNEKLFF
>TRBV19|TRBD1|.|TRBJ1-5
TGTGCCAGTAGGAGACAGGGCCCCCTCAATCAGCCCCAGCATTTT
CASRRQGPLNQPQHF
>TRBV5-6|.|.|TRBJ2-7
TGTGCCAGCAGCTTGGCCCCGGGACTTATCCCGCGTGAGCAGTACTTC
CASSLAPGLIPREQYF
>TRBV19|.|.|TRBJ1-2
TGTGCCAGTACCACGATGGCAGGGAGGGGTGGCTACACCTTC
CASTTMAGRGGYTF
>TRBV7-9|TRBD1|.|TRBJ1-4
TGTGCCAGCAGCTTGGGACAGCCTAATGAAAAACTGTTTTTT
CASSLGQPNEKLFF
>TRBV11-2|TRBD1|.|TRBJ2-1
TGTGCCAGCAGCATCCGGGACAGCTTCTACAATGAGCAGTTCTTC
CASSIRDSFYNEQFF
>TRBV28|.|.|TRBJ2-6
TGTGCCAGCAGCCCCGGCAGGGCTAATCCTGGGGCCAACGTCCTGACTTTC
CASSPGRANPGANVLTF
>TRBV5-6|.|.|TRBJ1-2
TGTGCCAGCAGCTTGGGACGAGGGAACTATGGCTACACCTTC
CASSLGRGNYGYTF
>TRBV6-5|.|.|TRBJ1-1
TGTGCCAGCAGTTACGGCGGGGGCGGAGCTTTCTTT
CASSYGGGGAFF
>TRBV5-1|TRBD1|.|TRBJ2-3
TGCGCCAGCAGCGACCGACAGGGTCTGGATACGCAGTATTTT
CASSDRQGLDTQYF
>TRBV27|TRBD1|.|TRBJ2-7
TGTGCCAGCAGTTTATTTTTTAGGGGTCGGGACAGTGCCTACGAGCAGTACTTC
CASSLFFRGRDSAYEQYF
>TRBV7-3|.|.|TRBJ2-2
TGTGCCAGCAGCGTCACAGGGTTGGGTACCGGGGAGCTGTTTTTT
CASSVTGLGTGELFF
>TRBV30|.|.|TRBJ2-7
TGTGCCTGGAGTGTACGAGGGTTGGAGTACGAGCAGTACTTC
CAWSVRGLEYEQYF
>TRBV2|TRBD1|.|TRBJ1-5
TGTGCCAGCATTGAAGGACAGGGGAGACCTCAGCCCCAGCATTTT
CASIEGQGRPQPQHF
>TRBV20-1|.|.|TRBJ2-7
TGCAGTGCCCTAGGTCCCTACGAGCAGTACTTC
CSALGPYEQYF
>TRBV9|TRBD1|.|TRBJ1-1
TGTGCCAGCAGCGTAGTGGACAGGGAAAACACTGAAGCTTTCTTT
CASSVVDRENTEAFF
>TRBV11-1|TRBD2|.|TRBJ2-1
TGTGCCAGCAGCTCCGGGACTAGCGTTTACAATGAGCAGTTCTTC
CASSSGTSVYNEQFF
>TRBV9|TRBD1|.|TRBJ1-1
TGTGCCAGCAGCGTAAACACAGGGGGGCCAGCAGCTTTCTTT
CASSVNTGGPAAFF
>TRBV18|TRBD2|once|TRBJ2-3
TGTGCCAGCTCACCCGAGCTAGCGGGAACAGATACGCAGTATTTT
CASSPELAGTDTQYF
>TRBV12-5|TRBD1|.|TRBJ2-7
TGTGCTAGTGCTCGGGACAGCTCCTACGAGCAGTACTTC
CASARDSSYEQYF
>TRBV4-1|.|.|TRBJ2-2
TGCGCCAGCAGCCAAAAAGGACAGTCGAACACCGGGGAGCTGTTTTTT
CASSQKGQSNTGELFF
>TRBV6-5|TRBD1|.|TRBJ1-2
TGTGCCAGCAGTTTTCGACAGGGACATGGCTACACCTTC
CASSFRQGHGYTF